One sample yielded the 24 T cell receptor beta chains listed below, sequenced in a study of cytomegalovirus exposure and HLA in healthy donors. The data were produced by immunoSEQ multiplex PCR, yet TCRdb's version contains in-frame clones alone and is incomplete. The sample holds 200,000 to 250,000 clones, approximately 83% seen once. Sequencing was done on a sample of PBMCs. These TCRs come from a woman in her 30s in good health and CMV-seropositive.

The rearrangement links TRBV19 to TRBJ1-3; TRBD1 agrees at 7 bases. V trimming: 4 bases; J trimming: 0 bases; junction bases outside the gene matches: 6. CDR1 is LNHDA and CDR2 is SQIVND in the germline V gene (reference sequence). This CDR3 region has 16 residues. CDR3 DNA: TGTGCCAGTAGTACCCAGGGGGGAGGCTCTGGAAACACCATATATTTT. It is translated as CASSTQGGGSGNTIYF.

This rearrangement joins TRBV9 to TRBJ1-2, with D possibly being TRBD1 (6 bases). The germline V and J ends were trimmed by 4 bases and 2 bases, with 21 bases remaining between them. Germline V gene sequence: CDR1 SGDLS, CDR2 YYNGEE. The CDR3 runs to 17 residues. CDR3: CASSKNIQGVSNYGYTF. CDR3 nucleotides: TGTGCCAGCAGCAAGAACATACAGGGAGTATCAAACTATGGCTACACCTTC.

Here the CDR3 reads CAWRRIGGADTQYF. In nucleotides, the CDR3 is TGTGCCTGGAGGAGAATAGGGGGCGCAGATACGCAGTATTTT. The chain has TRBV30 and TRBJ2-3, with 7 bases lining up with TRBD1. V trimming: 3 bases; J trimming: 4 bases; junction bases outside the gene matches: 7. Germline V gene sequence: CDR1 GTSNPN, CDR2 SVGIG (reference sequence). This CDR3 is built from 14 residues.

The chain employs TRBV10-3 and TRBJ1-5; D not certain. The CDR3 is made up of 15 amino acids. Trimming shortened V by 5 bases and J by 2 bases, and 13 bases separated the two germline ends. Germline CDR1 reads ENHRY; CDR2 reads SYGVKD. CDR3 sequence: CAISKEGGGNQPQHF. DNA for the CDR3: TGTGCCATCAGTAAGGAGGGTGGGGGCAATCAGCCCCAGCATTTT.

Here the CDR3 DNA reads TGTGCCAGCAGTTACGGGCAGGGGGCCACTGAAGCTTTCTTT. Translated: CASSYGQGATEAFF. The chain joins TRBV6-6 to TRBJ1-1, with TRBD1 matching over 8 bases. Germline V gene sequence: CDR1 MNHNY, CDR2 SVGAGI (reference sequence). CDR3 length: 14 amino acids. Trimming removed 2 bases from V and 4 bases from J; junction bases left unmatched: 3.

This clone appeared a single time. This chain joins TRBV29-1 and TRBJ1-1; D is undetermined. Germline-derived CDR1 and CDR2 are SQVTM and ANQGSEA. The CDR3 is 11 residues long. Trimming took 2 bases from V and 4 from J, leaving 5 bases between them. The CDR3 region is CSVERVTEAFF. The DNA for the CDR3 is TGCAGCGTTGAAAGAGTCACTGAAGCTTTCTTT.

The chain has TRBV29-1 and TRBJ2-1; 14 bases line up with TRBD2. V dropped 4 bases and J dropped 3; count of bases not matched to a gene: 17. CDR3 length: 20 residues. CDR1 is SQVTM and CDR2 is ANQGSEA in the germline V gene. CDR3 bases: TGCAGCGTTGGGGCCGTCGTGACTAGCGGGAGGGTACATATCTACAATGAGCAGTTCTTC. The encoded protein is CSVGAVVTSGRVHIYNEQFF.

The V call is TRBV12-5, the J call TRBJ1-1; D is uncertain. Trimming cost V 7 bases and J 4 bases, with 13 bases left between them. This CDR3 is built from 13 residues. Germline V lookup: CDR1 LGHNT, CDR2 FRNRAP. CDR3 amino acids: CASAPTGSTEAFF. CDR3 nucleotides: TGTGCTAGTGCCCCAACGGGGAGCACTGAAGCTTTCTTT.

This chain uses TRBV27 with TRBJ2-7; D unclear. Germline V gene lookup returns CDR1 MNHEY and CDR2 SMNVEV (reference sequence). CDR3 length equals 17 residues. With 1 base removed from V and 5 bases from J, the gap between germline ends came to 21 bases. The CDR3 sequence: CASSLFNIRGTINEQYF. CDR3 coding DNA: TGTGCCAGCAGTTTATTCAATATTCGTGGAACCATAAACGAGCAGTACTTC.

The chain employs TRBV6-4 and TRBJ2-3, with a weak D call TRBD1 (5 bases). The V end lost 0 bases, the J end lost 0 bases, and 10 bases lay between the germline ends. The germline V gene has CDR1 MRHNA and CDR2 SNTAGT. This CDR3 contains 16 residues. The CDR3 nucleotides are TGTGCCAGCAGTGACTCTCAGGGATCTAGCACAGATACGCAGTATTTT. This codes for CASSDSQGSSTDTQYF.

This clone was recorded a few times. The rearrangement links TRBV2 to TRBJ2-3; 9 positions match TRBD2. Germline V gene lookup returns CDR1 SNHLY and CDR2 FYNNEI. This CDR3 is built from 13 residues. V lost 10 bases, J lost 4 bases, and 6 bases stayed unmatched. CDR3 region: CATAGGYSDTQYF. CDR3 DNA sequence: TGTGCCACTGCGGGAGGGTATTCAGATACGCAGTATTTT.

The V call is TRBV10-3, the J call TRBJ1-2; D unresolved. Germline values: CDR1 ENHRY, CDR2 SYGVKD. The CDR3 is 14 residues long. The germline V and J ends were trimmed by 4 bases and 0 bases, with 9 bases remaining between them. The CDR3 loop is CAISGADSNYGYTF. In DNA, the CDR3 is TGTGCCATCAGTGGGGCAGATTCTAACTATGGCTACACCTTC.

The chain recombines TRBV29-1 with TRBJ2-2; 7 nucleotides align to TRBD1. The CDR3 runs 13 residues. Per germline, CDR1 SQVTM and CDR2 ANQGSEA. The V gene end was trimmed by 8 bases and the J gene end by 3 bases; junction bases not matched to a gene: 6. CDR3 residues: CSSRTGDTGELFF. The CDR3 bases are TGCAGCTCCCGGACAGGAGACACCGGGGAGCTGTTTTTT.

This chain links TRBV5-1 with TRBJ2-2; D possibly corresponds to TRBD2 (6 bases). CDR3 length: 15 residues. Germline V gene sequence: CDR1 SGHRS, CDR2 YFSETQ. Deletions cut 1 base from V and 6 bases from J, with 13 bases between. The CDR3 spells CASSLNGGVAGELFF. CDR3 sequence (DNA): TGCGCCAGCAGCTTGAACGGGGGAGTGGCCGGGGAGCTGTTTTTT. The full variable domain, rest sourced from reference TRBV5-1 and TRBJ2-2, is KAGVTQTPRYLIKTRGQQVTLSCSPISGHRSVSWYQQTPGQGLQFLFEYFSETQRNKGNFPGRFSGRQFSNSRSEMNVSTLELGDSALYLCASSLNGGVAGELFFGEGSRLTVL.

The genes are TRBV5-1 and TRBJ1-2, with D uncertain. Trimming shortened V by 4 bases and J by 1 base, and 11 bases separated the two germline ends. CDR3 length: 14 residues. Germline-derived CDR1 and CDR2 are SGHRS and YFSETQ. The CDR3 region has the DNA TGCGCCAGCAGCATTACCAACTATAACTATGGCTACACCTTC. This encodes CASSITNYNYGYTF.

The chain joins TRBV29-1 to TRBJ1-2, with D tentatively TRBD1 (5 bases). This CDR3 contains 13 residues. CDR1 is SQVTM, CDR2 ANQGSEA, per germline. Deletions cut 1 base from V and 7 bases from J, with 13 bases between. In DNA, the CDR3 is TGCAGCGTTGAAGCGAGCAGGGTGGGTGGCTACACCTTC. Translated, it gives CSVEASRVGGYTF. Full variable domain (outside the CDR3, taken from reference TRBV29-1 and TRBJ1-2): SAVISQKPSRDICQRGTSLTIQCQVDSQVTMMFWYRQQPGQSLTLIATANQGSEATYESGFVIDKFPISRPNLTFSTLTVSNMSPEDSSIYLCSVEASRVGGYTFGSGTRLTVV.

This chain uses TRBV7-9 with TRBJ1-1, with D possibly matching TRBD1 (5 bases). With 5 bases removed from V and 0 bases from J, the gap between germline ends came to 10 bases. The CDR3 spans 14 residues. Germline values: CDR1 SEHNR, CDR2 FQNEAQ (reference sequence). CDR3: CASSTGRLNTEAFF. Here the CDR3 DNA reads TGTGCCAGCAGCACGGGACGCTTGAACACTGAAGCTTTCTTT. The variable domain in full, with the rest retrieved from reference TRBV7-9 and TRBJ1-1, is DTGVSQNPRHKITKRGQNVTFRCDPISEHNRLYWYRQTLGQGPEFLTYFQNEAQLEKSRLLSDRFSAERPKGSFSTLEIQRTEQGDSAMYLCASSTGRLNTEAFFGQGTRLTVV.

The rearrangement joins TRBV7-9 to TRBJ2-3, with TRBD2 matching 12 bases. The CDR3 covers 18 residues. Germline CDR1 SEHNR, CDR2 FQNEAQ (reference sequence). V trimming: 0 bases; J trimming: 5 bases; junction bases outside the gene matches: 9. The CDR3 sequence is CASSLAQASGRAQDTQYF. The DNA for the CDR3 is TGTGCCAGCAGCTTAGCGCAGGCTAGCGGGAGGGCCCAAGATACGCAGTATTTT. Supplemented by reference TRBV7-9 and TRBJ2-3, the full variable domain reads DTGVSQNPRHKITKRGQNVTFRCDPISEHNRLYWYRQTLGQGPEFLTYFQNEAQLEKSRLLSDRFSAERPKGSFSTLEIQRTEQGDSAMYLCASSLAQASGRAQDTQYFGPGTRLTVL.

This chain uses TRBV27 with TRBJ1-2; unclear D gene. The ends were cut back, 2 bases at V and 2 bases at J, with 6 bases in the middle. In germline, CDR1 is MNHEY, CDR2 SMNVEV (reference sequence). CDR3 length equals 13 residues. In DNA form, the CDR3 reads TGTGCCAGCAGTTTACAAGAAAACTATGGCTACACCTTC. Encoded protein: CASSLQENYGYTF.

The chain employs TRBV4-2 and TRBJ2-7, with TRBD2 matching 8 bases. The germline CDR1 and CDR2 sequences are LGHNA and YNFKEQ. The CDR3 is made up of 16 amino acids. Trimming took 4 bases from V and 3 from J; bases not matched to a gene: 11. The CDR3 loop is CASSPTPLSGNYEQYF. DNA of the CDR3: TGTGCCAGCAGCCCCACCCCGCTTAGCGGGAACTACGAGCAGTACTTC.

This sequence joins TRBV29-1 and TRBJ1-2; D may be TRBD1 (6 bases). This CDR3 region has 13 residues. Trimming took off 5 bases at V and 4 bases at J, with 14 bases between the two ends. The germline V gene has CDR1 SQVTM and CDR2 ANQGSEA. The CDR3 loop reads CSVTRTELYGYTF. CDR3 nucleotides: TGCAGCGTTACTCGGACAGAACTCTATGGCTACACCTTC.

The chain joins TRBV5-4 to TRBJ1-3; 8 positions match TRBD1. CDR1 is SGHNT, CDR2 YYREEE, per germline (reference sequence). V shed 4 bases and J 4 bases; nucleotides not matched to a gene: 7. The CDR3 runs 15 residues. CDR3 sequence: CASSEGQAPGNTIYF. DNA of the CDR3: TGTGCCAGCAGCGAGGGACAGGCACCAGGAAACACCATATATTTT.

This clone occurred once. The V call is TRBV15, the J call TRBJ2-2, with D tentatively TRBD2 (6 bases). Germline V gene data show CDR1 as LNHNV and CDR2 as YYDKDF (reference sequence). The CDR3 sequence is 17 residues long. The V gene lost 2 bases and the J gene lost 6 bases, with 19 bases spanning the gap. The CDR3 DNA sequence: TGTGCCACCAGCAGACCCAAAATGGGGGGAAACGCCGGGGAGCTGTTTTTT. Its protein is CATSRPKMGGNAGELFF.

The chain joins TRBV7-9 to TRBJ2-7; D gene uncertain. This CDR3 comprises 12 residues. CDR1 is SEHNR and CDR2 is FQNEAQ in the germline V gene (reference sequence). Trimming cost V 5 bases and J 0 bases, with 5 bases left between them. This CDR3 is CASSPNSYEQYF. CDR3 bases: TGTGCCAGCAGCCCTAACTCCTACGAGCAGTACTTC.